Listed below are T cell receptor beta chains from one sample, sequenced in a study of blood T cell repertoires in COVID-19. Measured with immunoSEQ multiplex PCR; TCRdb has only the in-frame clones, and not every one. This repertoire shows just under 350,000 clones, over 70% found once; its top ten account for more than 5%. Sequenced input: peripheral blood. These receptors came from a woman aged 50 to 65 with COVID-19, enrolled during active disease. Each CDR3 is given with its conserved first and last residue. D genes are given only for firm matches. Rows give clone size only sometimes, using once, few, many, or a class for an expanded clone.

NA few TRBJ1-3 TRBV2 TGTGCCAGCAGGCAGGGAACTGGAAACACCATATATTTT CASRQGTGNTIYF
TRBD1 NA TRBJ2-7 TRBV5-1 TGCGCCAGCAGCTCTCCCGGGACAGCTGTTTACGAGCAGTACTTC CASSSPGTAVYEQYF
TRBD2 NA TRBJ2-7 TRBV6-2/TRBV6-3 TGTGCCAGCAGTTACCCGGGAGGGAACTCCTACGAGCAGTACTTC CASSYPGGNSYEQYF
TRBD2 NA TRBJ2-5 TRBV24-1 TGTGCCACCAGTGATTTGAGGCTAGCGGGAAGAGAGACCCAGTACTTC CATSDLRLAGRETQYF
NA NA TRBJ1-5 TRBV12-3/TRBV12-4 TGTGCCAGCAGTTTACACAGTCCATCGCCCCAGCATTTT CASSLHSPSPQHF
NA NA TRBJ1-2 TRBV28 TGTGCCAGCAGTTCGTGGCGGTCGGGACACCTTAACTATGGCTACACCTTC CASSSWRSGHLNYGYTF
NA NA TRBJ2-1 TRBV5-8 TGTGCCAGCAGCTTGGAGCTAGCAGGCAATGAGCAGTTCTTC CASSLELAGNEQFF
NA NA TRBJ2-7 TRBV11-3 TGTGCCAGCAGCTTAGATGCTAGCTGGAGCTACGAGCAGTACTTC CASSLDASWSYEQYF
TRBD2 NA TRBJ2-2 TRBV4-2 TGTGCCAGCAGACCCCTAGCGGGCACGAACACCGGGGAGCTGTTTTTT CASRPLAGTNTGELFF
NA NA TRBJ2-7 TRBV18 TGTGCCAGCTCCCTCACCCCAGTGGGGAGCTCCTACGAGCAGTACTTC CASSLTPVGSSYEQYF
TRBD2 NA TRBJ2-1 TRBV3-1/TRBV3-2 TGTGCCAGCAGCCCAGGACTAGTTGGGGTCGGGGGAAATGAGCAGTTCTTC CASSPGLVGVGGNEQFF